The 14 T cell receptor beta chains presented below share a single source sample, sequenced in a study of tumor-infiltrating lymphocytes in oesophageal squamous cell carcinoma. One entry per CDR3 protein, called by TCRdb with MiXCR from the PCR reads. The sample consists of around 12,000 distinct CDR3 sequences, approximately 50% of them appearing once. The sample taken for sequencing was normal esophageal tissue next to the tumor. The receptors stem from a male donor with esophageal squamous cell carcinoma.

J is TRBJ2-1 and V is TRBV5-1; D is perhaps TRBD2 (6 bases). The CDR3 runs 14 residues. CDR1 SGHRS and CDR2 YFSETQ come from the germline V gene. Between the trimmed V and J ends, which lost 4 bases and 3 bases, there was a span of 11 bases. The CDR3 is CASSPGTYYNEQFF. The CDR3 coding sequence is TGCGCCAGCAGCCCAGGGACTTACTACAATGAGCAGTTCTTC.

In DNA, the CDR3 is TGTGCCAGCAGACGCCAGGGTGGTAATGAAAAACTGTTTTTT. Translating gives CASRRQGGNEKLFF. V is TRBV6-1 and J is TRBJ1-4, with D possibly being TRBD1 (5 bases). The length of the CDR3 is 14 residues. Between the trimmed V and J ends, which lost 6 bases and 4 bases, there was a span of 12 bases. Germline-derived CDR1 and CDR2 are MNHNS and SASEGT.

Ten or more counts support this clonotype. The rearrangement joins TRBV7-2 to TRBJ2-1; tentatively, D is TRBD2 (6 bases). Germline V lookup: CDR1 SGHTA, CDR2 FQGNSA. Trimming took 4 bases from V and 4 from J, leaving 14 bases between them. The CDR3 consists of 15 residues. In nucleotides, the CDR3 is TGTGCCAGCAGCTCCGGGAGCGGTGGATACAATGAGCAGTTCTTC. Encoded protein: CASSSGSGGYNEQFF.

The chain employs TRBV20-1 and TRBJ2-3, with D possibly being TRBD2 (7 bases). This CDR3 has 15 amino acids. V was cut by 0 bases and J by 5 bases, with 15 bases left in between. The germline gives CDR1 DFQATT, CDR2 SNEGSKA (reference sequence). CDR3 sequence: CSARDGGGLGDTQYF. CDR3 DNA: TGCAGTGCTAGAGATGGGGGGGGCCTGGGAGATACGCAGTATTTT.

The V call is TRBV11-2, the J call TRBJ2-7; 10 nucleotides match TRBD2. V shed 4 bases and J 7 bases; nucleotides not matched to a gene: 22. The CDR3 length is 19 residues. Germline lookup yields CDR1 SGHAT and CDR2 FQNNGV. CDR3 in amino acids: CASSSVGLAEAGSYNEQYF. As DNA, the CDR3 is TGTGCCAGCAGCTCCGTAGGACTAGCGGAGGCCGGCTCCTACAATGAGCAGTACTTC.

The J gene is TRBJ2-1, the V gene TRBV7-3, with 8 nucleotides matching TRBD2. Germline V gives CDR1 SGHTA, CDR2 FQGTGA. Losses at the gene ends were 4 bases for V and 0 bases for J; bases not matched to a gene: 5. This CDR3 is 16 amino acids long. The DNA for the CDR3 is TGTGCCAGCAGCTGGACTAGCCCCAGCTCCTACAATGAGCAGTTCTTC. Translation gives CASSWTSPSSYNEQFF. The whole variable domain, remainder taken from reference TRBV7-3 and TRBJ2-1, is GAGVSQTPSNKVTEKGKYVELRCDPISGHTALYWYRQSLGQGPEFLIYFQGTGAADDSGLPNDRFFAVRPEGSVSTLKIQRTERGDSAVYLCASSWTSPSSYNEQFFGPGTRLTVL.

This clonotype turned up a few times. This chain uses TRBV10-1 with TRBJ2-1; D unclear. V was trimmed by 6 bases and J by 10 bases, leaving 13 bases between them. The CDR3 covers 12 residues. Germline values: CDR1 WNHNN, CDR2 SYGVQD (reference sequence). The chain's CDR3 is CASSDGVMEQFF. Written as DNA, the CDR3 is TGCGCCAGCAGCGATGGGGTAATGGAGCAGTTCTTC.

The genes are TRBV6-6 and TRBJ2-7; the D gene is possibly TRBD1 (6 bases). The J call may be mistaken, given a closer DNA end match to TRBJ1-2. The germline V gene encodes CDR1 MNHNY and CDR2 SVGAGI (reference sequence). The CDR3 consists of 15 residues. CDR3 nucleotides: TGTGCCAGCAGTTACGGGCAGGGGCAAATCTATGGCTACACCTTC. Its translation: CASSYGQGQIYGYTF.

This clonotype is labeled as medium-sized. The V gene is TRBV7-9, the J gene TRBJ2-2, with TRBD1 matching over 8 bases. V was pared by 1 base and J by 8 bases, with 9 bases of the junction left unmatched. CDR3 length: 16 residues. CDR1 is SEHNR, CDR2 FQNEAQ, per germline (reference sequence). The CDR3 region has the DNA TGTGCCAGCAGCTTAGTAGCTCAGGGGGCAGGAGGGGAGCTGTTTTTT. Its protein product is CASSLVAQGAGGELFF.

This clonotype was recorded only once. The chain is built from TRBV24-1 and TRBJ2-5; 10 bases fit TRBD2. The germline gives CDR1 KGHDR, CDR2 SFDVKD. The CDR3 spans 15 residues. J lost 3 bases, V lost 4 bases, and 4 bases had no gene match. The CDR3 loop is CATSELTSGKETQYF. CDR3 coding DNA: TGTGCCACCAGTGAACTAACTAGCGGGAAAGAGACCCAGTACTTC.

This clonotype showed up many times. The V call is TRBV3-1, the J call TRBJ1-1; D not certain. This CDR3 is built from 13 residues. The V and J ends lost 4 bases and 1 base respectively, with 7 bases between them. From germline, CDR1 is LGHDT and CDR2 YNNKEL (reference sequence). The CDR3 region is CASSPRANTEAFF. DNA for the CDR3: TGTGCCAGCAGCCCGCGGGCGAACACTGAAGCTTTCTTT.

This clonotype was seen a few times. The rearrangement links TRBV28 to TRBJ2-3, with D hard to call. Germline CDR1 is MDHEN and CDR2 is SYDVKM. The CDR3 spans 12 residues. The ends were cut back, 2 bases at V and 7 bases at J, with 7 bases in the middle. CDR3 sequence reads: CASSLPPNTQYF. The CDR3 nucleotides read TGTGCCAGCAGTTTACCCCCGAATACGCAGTATTTT.

There are many counts of this clonotype. The chain has TRBV6-4 and TRBJ2-1, with D uncertain. Between the trimmed V and J ends, which lost 2 bases and 5 bases, there was a span of 10 bases. Germline-derived CDR1 and CDR2 are MRHNA and SNTAGT. The CDR3 covers 14 residues. In DNA form, the CDR3 reads TGTGCCAGCAGTGACCTGGACGGTGACAATGAGCAGTTCTTC. Its protein product is CASSDLDGDNEQFF.

Ten or more counts support this clonotype. The rearrangement uses TRBV5-1 and TRBJ2-1; no clear D. CDR3 length: 11 residues. The V end was cut by 5 bases, the J end by 10 bases, with 10 bases between. CDR1 is SGHRS and CDR2 is YFSETQ in the germline V gene. The CDR3 DNA sequence: TGCGCCAGCAGTCAAAATCGAGAGCAGTTCTTC. Its translation is CASSQNREQFF.